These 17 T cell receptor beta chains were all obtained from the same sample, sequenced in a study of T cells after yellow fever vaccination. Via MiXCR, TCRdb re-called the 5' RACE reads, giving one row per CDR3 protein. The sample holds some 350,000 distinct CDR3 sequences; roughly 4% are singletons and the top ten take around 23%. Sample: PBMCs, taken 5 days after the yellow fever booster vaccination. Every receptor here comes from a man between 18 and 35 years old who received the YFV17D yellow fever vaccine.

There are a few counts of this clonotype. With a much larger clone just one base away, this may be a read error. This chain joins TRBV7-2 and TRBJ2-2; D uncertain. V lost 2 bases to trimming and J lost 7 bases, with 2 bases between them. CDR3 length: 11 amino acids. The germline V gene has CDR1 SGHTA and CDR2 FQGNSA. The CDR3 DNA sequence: TGTGCCAGCAGCTTAATCGGGGAGCTGTTTTTT. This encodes CASSLIGELFF.

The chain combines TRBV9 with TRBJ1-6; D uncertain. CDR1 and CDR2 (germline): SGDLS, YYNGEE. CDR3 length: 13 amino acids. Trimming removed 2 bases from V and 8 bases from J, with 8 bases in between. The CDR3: CASSVWEDSPLHF. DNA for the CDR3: TGTGCCAGCAGCGTTTGGGAGGATTCACCCCTCCACTTT. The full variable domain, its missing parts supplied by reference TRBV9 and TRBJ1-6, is DSGVTQTPKHLITATGQRVTLRCSPRSGDLSVYWYQQSLDQGLQFLIQYYNGEERAKGNILERFSAQQFPDLHSELNLSSLELGDSALYFCASSVWEDSPLHFGNGTRLTVT.

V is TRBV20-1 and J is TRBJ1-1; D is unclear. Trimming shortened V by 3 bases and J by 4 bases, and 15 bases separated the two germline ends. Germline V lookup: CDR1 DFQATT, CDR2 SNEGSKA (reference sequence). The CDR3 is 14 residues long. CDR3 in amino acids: CSASSVVRGTEAFF. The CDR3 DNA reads TGCAGTGCTAGTTCGGTAGTACGGGGCACTGAAGCTTTCTTT.

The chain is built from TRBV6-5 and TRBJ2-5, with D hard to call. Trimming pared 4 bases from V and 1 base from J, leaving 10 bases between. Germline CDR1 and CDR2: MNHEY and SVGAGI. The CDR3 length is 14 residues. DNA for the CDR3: TGTGCCAGCAGTTCCACAGCCACCCAAGAGACCCAGTACTTC. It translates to CASSSTATQETQYF.

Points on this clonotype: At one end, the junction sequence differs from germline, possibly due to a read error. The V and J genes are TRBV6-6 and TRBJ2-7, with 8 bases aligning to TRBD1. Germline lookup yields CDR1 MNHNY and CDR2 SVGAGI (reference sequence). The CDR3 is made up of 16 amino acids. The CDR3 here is CASRGTGETKAYEQHF. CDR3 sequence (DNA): TGTGCCAGCCGAGGGACAGGCGAAACCAAGGCCTACGAGCAGCACTTC.

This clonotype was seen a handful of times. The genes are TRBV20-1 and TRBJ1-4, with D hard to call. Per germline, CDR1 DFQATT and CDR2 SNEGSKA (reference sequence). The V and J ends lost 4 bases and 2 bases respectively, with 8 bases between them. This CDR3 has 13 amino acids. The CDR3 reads CSATGQTNEKLFF. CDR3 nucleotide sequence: TGCAGTGCTACCGGGCAGACTAATGAAAAACTGTTTTTT.

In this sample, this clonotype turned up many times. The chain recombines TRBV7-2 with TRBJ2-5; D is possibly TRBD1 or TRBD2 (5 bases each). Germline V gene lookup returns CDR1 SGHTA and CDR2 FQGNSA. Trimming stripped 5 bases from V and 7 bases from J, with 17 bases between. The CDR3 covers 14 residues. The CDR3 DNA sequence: TGTGCCAGCAGCCCCAGAGGGGTTCGGGTGACCCAGTACTTC. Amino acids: CASSPRGVRVTQYF.

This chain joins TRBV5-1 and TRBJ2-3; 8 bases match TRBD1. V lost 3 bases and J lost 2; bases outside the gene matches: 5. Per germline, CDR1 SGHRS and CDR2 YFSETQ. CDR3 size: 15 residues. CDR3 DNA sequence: TGCGCCAGCAGCTCCGGACAGGGTAACACAGATACGCAGTATTTT. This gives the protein CASSSGQGNTDTQYF.

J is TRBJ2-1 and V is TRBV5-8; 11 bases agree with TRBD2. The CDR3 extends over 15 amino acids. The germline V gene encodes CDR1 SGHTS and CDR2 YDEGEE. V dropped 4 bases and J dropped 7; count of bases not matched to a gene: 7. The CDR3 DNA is TGTGCCAGCAGCCTGGGACTAGCGGCCTGGAATGAGCAGTTCTTC. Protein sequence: CASSLGLAAWNEQFF.

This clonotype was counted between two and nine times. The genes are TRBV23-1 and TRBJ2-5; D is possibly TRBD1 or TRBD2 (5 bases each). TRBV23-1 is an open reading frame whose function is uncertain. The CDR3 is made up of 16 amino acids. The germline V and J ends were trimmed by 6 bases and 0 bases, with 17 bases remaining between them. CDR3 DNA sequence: TGCGCCAGCAGCCCCAGGGAGTTCTGGTACCAAGAGACCCAGTACTTC. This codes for CASSPREFWYQETQYF.

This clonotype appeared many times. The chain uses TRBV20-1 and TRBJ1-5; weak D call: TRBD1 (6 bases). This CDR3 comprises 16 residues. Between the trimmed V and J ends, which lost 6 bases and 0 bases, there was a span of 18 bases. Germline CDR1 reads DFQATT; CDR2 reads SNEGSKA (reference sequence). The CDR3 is CSANEPGTPSNQPQHF. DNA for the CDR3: TGCAGTGCCAATGAGCCCGGGACACCTAGCAATCAGCCCCAGCATTTT.

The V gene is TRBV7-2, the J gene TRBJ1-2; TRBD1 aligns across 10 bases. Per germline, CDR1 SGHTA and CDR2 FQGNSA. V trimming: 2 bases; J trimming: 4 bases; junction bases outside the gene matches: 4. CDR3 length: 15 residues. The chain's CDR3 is CASSLSGDRGYGYTF. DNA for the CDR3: TGTGCCAGCAGCTTATCGGGGGACAGGGGCTATGGCTACACCTTC.

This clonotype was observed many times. The CDR3 reads CASSWGTAYEQYF. The CDR3 DNA reads TGCGCCAGCAGCTGGGGGACAGCCTACGAGCAGTACTTC. This chain joins TRBV5-1 and TRBJ2-7; TRBD1 aligns across 7 bases. With 3 bases clipped from V and 2 bases from J, the junction kept 2 bases outside the gene matches. The CDR3 runs to 13 residues. The germline V gene encodes CDR1 SGHRS and CDR2 YFSETQ.

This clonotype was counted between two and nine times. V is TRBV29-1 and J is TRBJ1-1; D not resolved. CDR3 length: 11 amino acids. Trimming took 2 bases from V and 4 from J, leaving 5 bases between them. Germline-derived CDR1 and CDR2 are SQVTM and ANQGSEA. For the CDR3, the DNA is TGCAGCGTTGAACAGCGCACTGAAGCTTTCTTT. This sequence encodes CSVEQRTEAFF.

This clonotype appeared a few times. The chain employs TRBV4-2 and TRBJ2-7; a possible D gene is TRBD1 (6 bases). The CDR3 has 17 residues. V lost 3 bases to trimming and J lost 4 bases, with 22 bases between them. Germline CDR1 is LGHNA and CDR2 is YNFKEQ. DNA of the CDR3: TGTGCCAGCAGCCAGGGGACCCCCGGGGACATCGTTTACGAGCAGTACTTC. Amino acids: CASSQGTPGDIVYEQYF.

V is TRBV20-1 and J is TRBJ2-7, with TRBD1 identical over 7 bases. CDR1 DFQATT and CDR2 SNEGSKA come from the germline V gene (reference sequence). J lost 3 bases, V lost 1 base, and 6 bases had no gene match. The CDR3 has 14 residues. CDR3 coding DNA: TGCAGTGCTAGAGGGGCAGGGGGATTCTACGAGCAGTACGTC. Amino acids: CSARGAGGFYEQYV.

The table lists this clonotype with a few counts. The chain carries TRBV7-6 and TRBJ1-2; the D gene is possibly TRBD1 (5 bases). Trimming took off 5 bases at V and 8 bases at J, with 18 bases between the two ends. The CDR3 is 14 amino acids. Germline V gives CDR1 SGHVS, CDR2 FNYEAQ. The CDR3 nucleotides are TGTGCCAGCAGCCTGGTGGGGGTTGGAGCCGGCTACACCTTC. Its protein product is CASSLVGVGAGYTF.